Detailed here is one T cell receptor (beta chain). This sample is part of a study of blood T cell repertoires in COVID-19. Per germline, CDR1 SGHRS and CDR2 YFSETQ. The CDR3 runs 15 residues. With V trimmed by 4 bases and J by 8 bases, 11 bases remained unmatched. The method was immunoSEQ multiplex PCR; TCRdb's version includes in-frame clones alone and lacks a portion of them. This sample has about 190,000 clones; about 86% occur once, and the top ten carry about 22%. This clonotype originated in a woman between 40 and 50 years old in a cohort exposed to, infected with or recovered from COVID-19 (not recorded which). The sequencing input was PBMCs or T cells enriched from blood (not recorded which). V is TRBV5-1 and J is TRBJ2-3; 9 positions agree with TRBD1. In DNA, the CDR3 is TGCGCCAGCAGCCCGGGGCCGGGACAGGGAGGTACGCAGTATTTT. This sequence encodes CASSPGPGQGGTQYF. Variable domain in full (rest from reference TRBV5-1 and TRBJ2-3): KAGVTQTPRYLIKTRGQQVTLSCSPISGHRSVSWYQQTPGQGLQFLFEYFSETQRNKGNFPGRFSGRQFSNSRSEMNVSTLELGDSALYLCASSPGPGQGGTQYFGPGTRLTVL.